A selection of T cell receptor beta chains follows, all from one sample in a study of long-term antiretroviral therapy in people with HIV. This table comes from immunoSEQ multiplex PCR, and its TCRdb copy is limited to in-frame clones, with some not included. In the table there are tens of thousands of clones, about 86% of which are singletons. This material consisted of unsorted PBMCs, taken 0.8 years after starting antiretroviral therapy. The receptors derive from a woman in her 30s with HIV. The CDR3 runs from the conserved cysteine through the conserved F or W. Each record gives: V gene, J gene, CDR3 protein.

TRBV6-6	TRBJ1-1	CASSYQARNTEAFF
TRBV9	TRBJ1-3	CASSAGGGMGKASGNTIYF
TRBV5-6	TRBJ2-5	CASSVTSGGVGETQYF
TRBV27	TRBJ1-6	CASRPGTVASPLHF
TRBV7-6	TRBJ1-2	CASSFEGDRLAF
TRBV20-1	TRBJ1-2	CSAGEGYTF
TRBV29-1	TRBJ1-2	CSVPLGTGNSNYGYTF
TRBV18	TRBJ1-1	CASSLQGYDTEAFF
TRBV5-6	TRBJ1-2	CASSLRGTGGIGYTF
TRBV2	TRBJ1-4	CASSERPYATNEKLFF
TRBV7-2	TRBJ2-2	CASSLNPPGGGELFF
TRBV6-1	TRBJ2-1	CASSDVYEFF
TRBV11-2	TRBJ2-1	CASSLKSRGQFF
TRBV27	TRBJ2-1	CASSSLTSGGYYNEQFF
TRBV18	TRBJ1-1	CASSPLMNTEAFF
TRBV20-1	TRBJ2-5	CSGSSGETQYF
TRBV7-8	TRBJ1-2	CASSLAGGYGYTF
TRBV10-3	TRBJ1-2	CATGMGYTF
TRBV6-1	TRBJ2-5	CASSEGTVQETQYF
TRBV5-6	TRBJ2-1	CASSYGGPSSYNEQFF
TRBV2	TRBJ1-1	CASSVTAGWRTEAFF
TRBV19	TRBJ2-4	CASSDPDFRNIQYF
TRBV27	TRBJ1-6	CASRSEGTAYNSPLHF
TRBV6-6	TRBJ1-1	CASTGAGNTEAFF
TRBV5-8	TRBJ2-7	CASSLPTHSYEQYF
TRBV2	TRBJ1-2	CASGGRDGYTF
TRBV6-1	TRBJ2-2	CASINKQGGSGELFF
TRBV2	TRBJ1-6	CASSATGNYNSPLHF
TRBV5-8	TRBJ1-1	CASSLGSGTDTEAFF
TRBV6-1	TRBJ1-1	CASGQGFLEAFF
TRBV7-9	TRBJ2-1	CASSLLFRGYEQFF
TRBV6-1	TRBJ2-7	CASAGFYEQYF
TRBV11-3	TRBJ1-1	CASSSGAVGSEAFF
TRBV7-9	TRBJ1-6	CASSLQGNSPLHF
TRBV5-1	TRBJ1-3	CASSLEVPGASSGNTIYF
TRBV4-1	TRBJ1-1	CASSPRQVDTEAFF
TRBV5-1	TRBJ1-2	CASSPDGGYGYTF
TRBV6-6	TRBJ2-3	CASSPGQNTDTQYF
TRBV9	TRBJ1-6	CASSVQGSPLHF
TRBV14	TRBJ2-3	CASSRGQTYNTQYF
TRBV29-1	TRBJ2-1	CSVEARGAMGALYYNEQFF
TRBV5-1	TRBJ1-6	CASSLEGSYNSPLHF
TRBV27	TRBJ1-1	CASRDRISEAFF
TRBV6-1	TRBJ1-3	CASSEGNTIYF
TRBV5-5	TRBJ2-7	CASSFPVSYEQYF